This T cell receptor (beta chain) was retrieved from a study of blood T cells in healthy people across ages. The use of a sample-barcoded 5' primer and a J-beta primer mix characterized a second PCR of about 7 to 12 cycles. TCRdb fed the 5' RACE reads into MiXCR, producing one record per CDR3 protein. The sample holds about 1.4 million distinct CDR3 sequences, 59% seen once. PBMCs numbering at least 6 million were isolated per sample. The CDR3 runs 13 residues. The germline V gene encodes CDR1 LGHDT and CDR2 YNNKEL (reference sequence). V was clipped by 0 bases and J by 10 bases, with 12 bases between them.

The clonotype comes from a man between 18 and 29 years old in good health. The chain couples TRBV3-1 to TRBJ1-1; no clear D. Sequencing used blood. Written as DNA, the CDR3 is TGTGCCAGCAGCCAAGATTCGAGTTATCGAGCTTTCTTT. Protein sequence: CASSQDSSYRAFF.